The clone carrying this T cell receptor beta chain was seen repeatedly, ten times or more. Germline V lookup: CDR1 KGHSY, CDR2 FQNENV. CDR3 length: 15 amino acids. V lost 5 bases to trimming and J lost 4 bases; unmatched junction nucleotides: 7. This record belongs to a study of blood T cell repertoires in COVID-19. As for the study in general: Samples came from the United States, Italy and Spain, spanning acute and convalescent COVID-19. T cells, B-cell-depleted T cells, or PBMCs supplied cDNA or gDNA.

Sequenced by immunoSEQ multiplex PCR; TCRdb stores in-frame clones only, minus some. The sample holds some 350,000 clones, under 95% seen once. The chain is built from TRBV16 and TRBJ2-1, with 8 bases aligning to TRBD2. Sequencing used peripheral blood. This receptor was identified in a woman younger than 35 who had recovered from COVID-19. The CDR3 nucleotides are TGTGCCAGCAGCTATACTAGCGGACAATACAATGAGCAGTTCTTC. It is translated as CASSYTSGQYNEQFF.